These 16 T cell receptor beta chains were sequenced from one sample in a study of CD8+CD57+ T cells in acquired aplastic anemia. It was patients with CD8+CD57+ cell expansion by flow cytometry who were chosen for sequencing. The template for TCR beta VDJ and CDR3 sequence profiling was genomic DNA. TCRdb re-called the reads through MiXCR, storing one row per CDR3 protein. The data contain just over 450,000 distinct CDR3 sequences, 25% to 40% of them singletons. Sequencing input: sorted CD4+, CD8+, or CD8+CD57+ T cells (not recorded which) from PBMCs. These receptors were taken from a human donor with aplastic anemia.

CDR3 residues: CASSQPRGDQPQHF. The CDR3 nucleotides read TGTGCCAGCAGTCAACCCCGGGGCGATCAGCCCCAGCATTTT. V gene TRBV7-8 combines with J gene TRBJ1-5; D perhaps matches TRBD1 (5 bases). V lost 6 bases, J lost 5 bases, and 14 bases lay in between. CDR3 length equals 14 residues. Germline values: CDR1 SGHVS, CDR2 FQNEAQ.

The gene calls are TRBV11-2 and TRBJ2-3, with D possibly being TRBD1 or TRBD2 (6 bases each). The CDR3 spans 15 residues. V was clipped by 7 bases and J by 1 base, with 15 bases between them. From germline, CDR1 is SGHAT and CDR2 FQNNGV. The CDR3 is CASNVGGHGTDTQYF. The CDR3 DNA is TGTGCCAGCAACGTAGGGGGGCACGGCACAGATACGCAGTATTTT.

There are a few counts of this clonotype. This CDR3 fails to terminate in the conserved phenylalanine or tryptophan, so it likely reflects a read error. The chain uses TRBV25-1 and TRBJ1-2; D remains unclear. The germline V and J ends were trimmed by 6 bases and 4 bases, with 18 bases remaining between them. CDR1 and CDR2 from the germline V gene are MGHDK and SYGVNS. The CDR3 is 15 amino acids. Written as DNA, the CDR3 is TGTGCCAGCAGCCAAGAATCCTCCGGGCGCTATGGCTACACCCTC. Protein product: CASSQESSGRYGYTL.

In this sample, this clonotype turned up many times. The CDR3 here is CASSEALPLHF. CDR3 sequence (DNA): TGTGCCAGCAGTGAAGCGCTTCCCCTCCACTTT. The chain is built from TRBV2 and TRBJ1-6; no clear D gene. The V gene's germline CDR1 is SNHLY and CDR2 FYNNEI. The CDR3 runs to 11 residues. V gave up 0 bases and J gave up 13 bases, with 4 bases separating them.

This clonotype showed up just once. The chain recombines TRBV7-9 with TRBJ1-6; unclear D gene. The germline V gene encodes CDR1 SEHNR and CDR2 FQNEAQ (reference sequence). The CDR3 extends over 13 amino acids. V shed 5 bases and J shed 12 bases, with 14 bases lying between them. This CDR3 reads CASSKDKSLPLHF. DNA for the CDR3: TGTGCCAGCAGCAAAGATAAGTCTCTACCCCTCCACTTT.

This clonotype was seen at least ten times. The genes are TRBV10-1 and TRBJ2-1; TRBD2 matches at 13 bases. CDR1 is WNHNN, CDR2 SYGVQD, per germline (reference sequence). V trimming: 5 bases; J trimming: 0 bases; junction bases outside the gene matches: 4. The CDR3 has 17 residues. The DNA for the CDR3 is TGCGCCAGCAGTCGTCGACTAGCGGGAGGCTCCTACAATGAGCAGTTCTTC. Translated: CASSRRLAGGSYNEQFF.

At least ten counts were recorded for this clonotype. This chain links TRBV7-9 with TRBJ1-2; 9 bases match TRBD1. V was pared by 4 bases and J by 5 bases, with 5 bases of the junction left unmatched. CDR3 length equals 14 residues. From germline, CDR1 is SEHNR and CDR2 FQNEAQ (reference sequence). The CDR3 DNA is TGTGCCAGCAGCTCCGGGACAGGGTTTTATGGCTACACCTTC. Its translation is CASSSGTGFYGYTF.

This clonotype has ten or more counts. The V gene is TRBV29-1, the J gene TRBJ1-4; D is uncertain. The V and J ends lost 5 bases and 4 bases respectively, with 11 bases between them. The CDR3 contains 13 residues. Germline V gene data show CDR1 as SQVTM and CDR2 as ANQGSEA. CDR3 sequence: CSVFFRSNEKLFF. The CDR3 DNA sequence: TGCAGCGTTTTTTTCCGTAGTAATGAAAAACTGTTTTTT.

Ten or more counts support this clonotype. The V gene is TRBV19, the J gene TRBJ2-3, with 12 bases that match TRBD2. The trim removed 7 bases at V and 4 bases at J, leaving 6 bases unmatched. CDR3 length: 15 amino acids. Germline CDR1 and CDR2: LNHDA and SQIVND (reference sequence). The CDR3 protein is CASTRLAGVSDTQYF. CDR3 in DNA: TGTGCCAGTACTAGACTAGCGGGAGTGTCAGATACGCAGTATTTT. The variable domain in full, completed from reference TRBV19 and TRBJ2-3, reads DGGITQSPKYLFRKEGQNVTLSCEQNLNHDAMYWYRQDPGQGLRLIYYSQIVNDFQKGDIAEGYSVSREKKESFPLTVTSAQKNPTAFYLCASTRLAGVSDTQYFGPGTRLTVL.

The chain is built from TRBV18 and TRBJ1-2; D gene unclear. The CDR3 has 14 residues. V was shortened by 2 bases and J by 0 bases, with 7 bases between the two germline ends. Germline V gene lookup returns CDR1 KGHSH and CDR2 LQKENI. The CDR3 reads CASSPETPNYGYTF. CDR3 sequence (DNA): TGTGCCAGCTCACCAGAAACGCCTAACTATGGCTACACCTTC.

This chain joins TRBV15 and TRBJ1-5; D not resolved. V lost 2 bases and J lost 6, with 11 bases in between. Germline V gives CDR1 LNHNV, CDR2 YYDKDF (reference sequence). The CDR3 has 14 residues. CDR3 in amino acids: CATSRIDPSQPQHF. The DNA for the CDR3 is TGTGCCACCAGCAGAATCGACCCGAGTCAGCCCCAGCATTTT. Using reference TRBV15 and TRBJ1-5 for the parts outside the CDR3, the full variable domain is DAMVIQNPRYQVTQFGKPVTLSCSQTLNHNVMYWYQQKSSQAPKLLFHYYDKDFNNEADTPDNFQSRRPNTSFCFLDIRSPGLGDTAMYLCATSRIDPSQPQHFGDGTRLSIL.

The chain uses TRBV12-3 or TRBV12-4 and TRBJ2-1; maybe TRBD2 (6 bases). The ends were cut back, 6 bases at V and 3 bases at J, with 15 bases in the middle. The CDR3 has 15 residues. The CDR3 DNA sequence: TGTGCCAGCAGCTCCCCACGGGGGAACTACAATGAGCAGTTCTTC. Protein sequence: CASSSPRGNYNEQFF.

Concerning this clonotype: This could be a read error, since a much larger clone is one nucleotide away. V usage is TRBV7-8 and J usage is TRBJ2-7; possibly TRBD1 for D (5 bases). Germline CDR1 reads SGHVS; CDR2 reads FQNEAQ. The CDR3 has 13 residues. V was shortened by 1 base and J by 3 bases, with 7 bases between the two germline ends. CDR3 residues: CASSLGQFYEQYF. The CDR3 nucleotides read TGTGCCAGCAGCTTAGGACAGTTCTACGAGCAGTACTTC.

A note on this clonotype: An end of the junction does not agree with germline; a read error may underlie this. The chain joins TRBV7-2 to TRBJ2-3; 8 positions agree with TRBD2. The CDR3 totals 15 residues. Germline assignment: CDR1 SGHTA and CDR2 FQGNSA. CDR3 protein: CASSIAGSLTDTQYF. The CDR3 DNA follows: TGTGCCAGCAGCATAGCGGGGTCATTGACAGATACGCAGTATTTT.

A word on this clonotype: A much more abundant neighbour one base away suggests this may be a read error. The rearrangement uses TRBV20-1 and TRBJ2-1; TRBD2 matches 8 bases. Germline V gives CDR1 DFQATT, CDR2 SNEGSKA (reference sequence). V gave up 6 bases and J gave up 5 bases; unmatched junction bases: 9. CDR3 size: 14 residues. DNA of the CDR3: TGCAGTGCCGCTATCGGGAGGGCGAACAATGAGCAGTTCTTC. Its protein is CSAAIGRANNEQFF.

This clonotype was observed many times. CDR3 region: CSARSGTAVSGNTIYF. In DNA form, the CDR3 reads TGCAGTGCTAGGTCCGGGACAGCCGTTTCTGGAAACACCATATATTTT. V and J are TRBV20-1 and TRBJ1-3; 7 positions match TRBD1. The CDR3 sequence is 16 residues long. Germline V lookup: CDR1 DFQATT, CDR2 SNEGSKA (reference sequence). J was trimmed by 1 base and V by 3 bases; bases with no gene match: 9.